The present TCR beta chain was sequenced within a study of T cells in women clearing cervical HPV infection. As for the study in general: Blood came at first lesion visit for cases, post-clearance for controls.

Concerning this clone: Its cognate antigen is unknown. The read is 3 residues too short to cover the CDR3 end, so that end is filled in from the germline J gene.

Data came from immunoSEQ multiplex PCR; TCRdb stores just in-frame clones and leaves some out. The sample features around 20,000 clones, with approximately 5% in its top ten. The CDR3 runs to 17 residues. The germline CDR1 and CDR2 sequences are SGHRS and YFSETQ. V trimming: 0 bases; J trimming: 5 bases; junction bases outside the gene matches: 12. Study observations and caveats: Repertoire richness, not evenness, was significantly elevated in CIN3+ cases versus controls. Effector/memory and HPV-specific T cells were not isolated, and association timing is unknown.

The sample was blood buffy coat. The chain has TRBV5-1 and TRBJ2-5; 8 bases map to TRBD2. The TCR comes from a woman between 18 and 70 years old with a cervical HPV16 infection that either progressed to CIN3+ or cleared (not recorded which). The chain's CDR3 is CASSLAPAGGRRETQYF. Partial CDR3 DNA: TGCGCCAGCAGCTTGGCCCCGGCGGGGGGCCGGCGTGAGACC.